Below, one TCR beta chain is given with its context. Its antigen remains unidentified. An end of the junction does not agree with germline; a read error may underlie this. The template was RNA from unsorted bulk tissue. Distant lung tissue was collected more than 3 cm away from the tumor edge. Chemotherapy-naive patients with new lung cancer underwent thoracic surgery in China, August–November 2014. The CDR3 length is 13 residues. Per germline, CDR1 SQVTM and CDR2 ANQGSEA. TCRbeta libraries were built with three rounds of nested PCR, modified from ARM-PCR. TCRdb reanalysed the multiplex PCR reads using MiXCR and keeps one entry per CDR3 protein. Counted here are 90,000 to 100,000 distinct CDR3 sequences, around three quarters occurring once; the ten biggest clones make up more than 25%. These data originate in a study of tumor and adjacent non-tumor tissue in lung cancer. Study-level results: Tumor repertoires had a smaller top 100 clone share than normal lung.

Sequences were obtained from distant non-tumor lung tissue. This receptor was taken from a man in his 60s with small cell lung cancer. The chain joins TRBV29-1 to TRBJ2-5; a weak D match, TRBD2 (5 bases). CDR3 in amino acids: CSVEGLVRETQYF. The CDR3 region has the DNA TGCAGCGTTGAGGGCCTAGTGAGGGAGACCCAGTATTTC.